The 8 T cell receptor beta chains reported below all come from one sample, sequenced in a study of cytomegalovirus exposure and HLA in healthy donors. The PCR made use of 60 Vbeta and 13 Jbeta primers. Profiled with immunoSEQ multiplex PCR; TCRdb holds only in-frame clones, not every one. In the table there are over 100,000 clones, 76% of which are singletons. The material sequenced was PBMCs. The receptors derive from a woman younger than 35 in good health and CMV-seropositive.

This clone was found a few times. The V and J genes are TRBV10-2 and TRBJ2-5; TRBD1 might be the D (5 bases). This CDR3 contains 14 residues. The V gene's germline CDR1 is WSHSY and CDR2 SAAADI. V was pared by 3 bases and J by 5 bases, with 13 bases between. The CDR3 nucleotides read TGCGCCAGCAGTGATTGGTCAGGGCGGGAGACCCAGTACTTC. This gives the protein CASSDWSGRETQYF.

This chain joins TRBV19 and TRBJ2-1; 9 bases are a match to TRBD2. This CDR3 spans 14 amino acids. Germline V gene data show CDR1 as LNHDA and CDR2 as SQIVND (reference sequence). V was pared by 7 bases and J by 6 bases, with 7 bases of the junction left unmatched. Written as DNA, the CDR3 is TGTGCCAGTACCCCGGGACTAGCAGTCAATGAGCAGTTCTTC. Translation gives CASTPGLAVNEQFF.

This clone was seen a handful of times. This chain connects TRBV14 to TRBJ2-7, with TRBD2 matching over 10 bases. With 1 base clipped from V and 3 bases from J, the junction kept 15 bases outside the gene matches. The V gene's germline CDR1 is SGHDN and CDR2 FVKESK. The CDR3 sequence is 19 residues long. The CDR3 here is CASSQGTWGASGRIYEQYF. The DNA of the CDR3 is TGTGCCAGCAGCCAAGGGACGTGGGGGGCTAGCGGGAGAATCTACGAGCAGTACTTC.

This chain connects TRBV30 to TRBJ1-1, with D maybe TRBD1 (6 bases). The V end lost 5 bases, the J end lost 4 bases, and 14 bases lay between the germline ends. Germline CDR1 is GTSNPN and CDR2 is SVGIG (reference sequence). This CDR3 comprises 13 residues. The CDR3 DNA follows: TGTGCCTGGCAAGACATGGGGGCCACTGAAGCTTTCTTT. Translation gives CAWQDMGATEAFF.

This clone has only a few counts. The chain carries TRBV28 and TRBJ2-1, with D tentatively TRBD2 (6 bases). V shed 3 bases and J shed 10 bases, with 16 bases lying between them. The germline CDR1 and CDR2 sequences are MDHEN and SYDVKM. The CDR3 spans 14 residues. In DNA, the CDR3 is TGTGCCAGCAGTTTCCGGGGACTCTCGGTCGAGCAGTTCTTC. It is translated as CASSFRGLSVEQFF.

This chain joins TRBV30 and TRBJ1-5; maybe TRBD1 (5 bases). Per the germline V gene, CDR1 is GTSNPN and CDR2 is SVGIG (reference sequence). This CDR3 region has 13 residues. The V and J ends lost 2 bases and 11 bases respectively, with 16 bases between them. The CDR3 DNA is TGTGCCTGGAGTTCGCAGGGCCGTCTGACCCAGCATTTT. Protein: CAWSSQGRLTQHF.

The gene calls are TRBV19 and TRBJ2-7, with TRBD2 matching 8 bases. Trimming took 6 bases from V and 6 from J; bases not matched to a gene: 13. The length of the CDR3 is 15 residues. The germline V gene encodes CDR1 LNHDA and CDR2 SQIVND (reference sequence). The CDR3 here is CASRPTGTRTSEQYF. In DNA, the CDR3 is TGTGCCAGTAGGCCGACCGGGACTAGAACTAGCGAGCAGTACTTC.

In this sample, this clone turned up a few times. V is TRBV6-5 and J is TRBJ2-5; possibly TRBD1 for D (6 bases). V was trimmed by 0 bases and J by 6 bases, leaving 14 bases between them. The V gene's germline CDR1 is MNHEY and CDR2 SVGAGI. The CDR3 covers 15 residues. CDR3 nucleotides: TGTGCCAGCAGTTACTCGATAGCAGGGGAAAAGACCCAGTACTTC. Protein sequence: CASSYSIAGEKTQYF.